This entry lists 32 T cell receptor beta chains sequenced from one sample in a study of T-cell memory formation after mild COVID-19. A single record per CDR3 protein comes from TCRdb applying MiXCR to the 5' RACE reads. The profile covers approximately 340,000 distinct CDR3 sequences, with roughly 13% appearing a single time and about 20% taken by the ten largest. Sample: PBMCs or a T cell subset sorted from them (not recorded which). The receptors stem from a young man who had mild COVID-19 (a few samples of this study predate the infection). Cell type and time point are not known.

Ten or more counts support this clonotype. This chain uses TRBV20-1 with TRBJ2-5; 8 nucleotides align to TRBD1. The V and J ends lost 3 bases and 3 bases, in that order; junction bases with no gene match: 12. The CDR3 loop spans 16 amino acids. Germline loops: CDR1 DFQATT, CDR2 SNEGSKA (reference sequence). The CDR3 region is CSASPLPSGGEETQYF. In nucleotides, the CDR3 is TGCAGTGCTAGCCCCCTACCCTCAGGGGGCGAAGAGACCCAGTACTTC.

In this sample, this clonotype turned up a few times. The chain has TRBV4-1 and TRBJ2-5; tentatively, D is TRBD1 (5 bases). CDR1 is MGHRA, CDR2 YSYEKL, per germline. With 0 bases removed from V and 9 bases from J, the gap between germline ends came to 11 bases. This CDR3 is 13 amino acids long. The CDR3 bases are TGCGCCAGCAGCCAAGACAGGGTTAGTGCCCAGTACTTC. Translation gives CASSQDRVSAQYF.

CDR3 region: CASTQRWTSETQYF. The CDR3 bases are TGTGCCAGCACCCAGAGGTGGACATCCGAGACCCAGTACTTC. This sequence joins TRBV6-2 or TRBV6-3 and TRBJ2-5; TRBD1 is a possible D gene (5 bases). The V and J ends lost 7 bases and 5 bases respectively, with 17 bases between them. This CDR3 region has 14 residues. Germline V CDR1 and CDR2: MNHEY, SVGEGT.

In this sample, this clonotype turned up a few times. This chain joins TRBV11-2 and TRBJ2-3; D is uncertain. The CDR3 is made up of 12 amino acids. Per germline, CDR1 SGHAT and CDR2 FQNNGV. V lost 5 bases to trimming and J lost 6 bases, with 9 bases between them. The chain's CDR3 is CASSDKVDTQYF. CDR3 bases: TGTGCCAGCAGCGATAAGGTCGATACGCAGTATTTT.

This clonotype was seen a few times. The CDR3 nucleotides read TGTGCCATCAGTCCCCCGCGGGAGACAGGGCCTTACGAGCAGTACTTC. Protein: CAISPPRETGPYEQYF. This chain links TRBV10-3 with TRBJ2-7; D is possibly TRBD1 or TRBD2 (7 bases each). The CDR3 has 16 amino acids. The germline V gene encodes CDR1 ENHRY and CDR2 SYGVKD. V shed 5 bases and J shed 4 bases, with 21 bases lying between them.

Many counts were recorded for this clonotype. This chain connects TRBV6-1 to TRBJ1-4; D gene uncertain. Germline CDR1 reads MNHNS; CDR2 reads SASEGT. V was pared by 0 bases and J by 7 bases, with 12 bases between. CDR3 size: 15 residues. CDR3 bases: TGTGCCAGCAGTGAAGCTAGAGGGTGGTTTGAAAAACTGTTTTTT. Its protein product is CASSEARGWFEKLFF.

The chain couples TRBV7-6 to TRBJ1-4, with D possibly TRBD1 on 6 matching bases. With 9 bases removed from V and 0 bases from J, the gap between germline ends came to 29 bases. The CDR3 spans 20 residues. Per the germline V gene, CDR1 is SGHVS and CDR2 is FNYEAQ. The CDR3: CARVVGNTGPPFATNEKLFF. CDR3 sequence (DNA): TGTGCCAGAGTCGTCGGGAATACAGGGCCCCCCTTTGCAACTAATGAAAAACTGTTTTTT.

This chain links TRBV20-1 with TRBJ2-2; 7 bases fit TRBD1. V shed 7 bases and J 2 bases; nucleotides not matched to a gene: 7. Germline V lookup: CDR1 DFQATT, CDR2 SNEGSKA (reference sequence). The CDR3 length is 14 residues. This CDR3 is CSGTGTENTGELFF. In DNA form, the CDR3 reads TGCAGTGGGACCGGGACAGAAAACACCGGGGAGCTGTTTTTT.

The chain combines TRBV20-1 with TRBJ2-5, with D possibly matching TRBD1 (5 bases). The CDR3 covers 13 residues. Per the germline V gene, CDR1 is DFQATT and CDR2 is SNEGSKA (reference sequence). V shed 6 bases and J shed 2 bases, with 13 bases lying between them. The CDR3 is CSAQGSKQETQYF. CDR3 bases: TGCAGTGCCCAGGGCAGTAAACAAGAGACCCAGTACTTC.

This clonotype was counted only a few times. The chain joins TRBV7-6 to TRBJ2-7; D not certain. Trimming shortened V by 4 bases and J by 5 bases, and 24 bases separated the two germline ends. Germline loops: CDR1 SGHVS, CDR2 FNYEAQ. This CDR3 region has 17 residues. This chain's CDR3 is CASSSEEATPQDHEQYF. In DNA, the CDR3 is TGTGCCAGCAGCTCAGAGGAAGCGACACCCCAAGACCACGAGCAGTACTTC.

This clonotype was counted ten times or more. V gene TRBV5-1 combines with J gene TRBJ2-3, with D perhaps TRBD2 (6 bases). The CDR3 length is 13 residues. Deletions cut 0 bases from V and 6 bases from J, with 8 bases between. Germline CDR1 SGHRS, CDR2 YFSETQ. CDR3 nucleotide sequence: TGCGCCAGCAGCTTGGATGGAGGGGATACGCAGTATTTT. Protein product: CASSLDGGDTQYF.

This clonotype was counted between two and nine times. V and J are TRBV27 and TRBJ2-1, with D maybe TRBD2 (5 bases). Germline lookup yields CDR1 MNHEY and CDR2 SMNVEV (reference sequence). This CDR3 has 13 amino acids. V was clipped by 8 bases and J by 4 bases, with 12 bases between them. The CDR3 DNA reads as TGTGCCAGCGGAAGCGGAGATTACAATGAGCAGTTCTTC. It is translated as CASGSGDYNEQFF.

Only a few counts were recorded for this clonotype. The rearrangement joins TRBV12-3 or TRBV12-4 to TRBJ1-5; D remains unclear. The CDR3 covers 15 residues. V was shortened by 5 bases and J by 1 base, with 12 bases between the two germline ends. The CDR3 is CASSVTDRSNQPQHF. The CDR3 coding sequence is TGTGCCAGCAGTGTGACCGATAGGAGCAATCAGCCCCAGCATTTT.

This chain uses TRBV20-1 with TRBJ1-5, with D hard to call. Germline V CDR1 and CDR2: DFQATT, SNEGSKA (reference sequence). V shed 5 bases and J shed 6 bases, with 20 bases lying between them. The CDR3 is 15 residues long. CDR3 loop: CSASAGLGEVQPQHF. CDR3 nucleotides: TGCAGTGCTTCAGCCGGACTGGGCGAGGTTCAGCCCCAGCATTTT.

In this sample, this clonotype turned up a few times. The CDR3 sequence is CASSEVGGTPYNSPLHF. CDR3 nucleotides: TGTGCCAGCAGTGAAGTTGGGGGGACCCCTTATAATTCACCCCTCCACTTT. This chain links TRBV2 with TRBJ1-6, with a weak D call TRBD1 (5 bases). The germline V and J ends were trimmed by 1 base and 4 bases, with 14 bases remaining between them. CDR1 is SNHLY, CDR2 FYNNEI, per germline. The CDR3 is 17 amino acids. The variable domain in full, with the rest retrieved from reference TRBV2 and TRBJ1-6, is EPEVTQTPSHQVTQMGQEVILRCVPISNHLYFYWYRQILGQKVEFLVSFYNNEISEKSEIFDDQFSVERPDGSNFTLKIRSTKLEDSAMYFCASSEVGGTPYNSPLHFGNGTRLTVT.

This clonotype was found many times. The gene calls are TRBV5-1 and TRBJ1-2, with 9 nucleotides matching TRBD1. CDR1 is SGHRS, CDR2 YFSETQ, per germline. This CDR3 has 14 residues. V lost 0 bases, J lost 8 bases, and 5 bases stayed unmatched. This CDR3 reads CASSLDRGRPGYTF. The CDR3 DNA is TGCGCCAGCAGCTTGGACAGGGGGCGCCCGGGCTACACCTTC.

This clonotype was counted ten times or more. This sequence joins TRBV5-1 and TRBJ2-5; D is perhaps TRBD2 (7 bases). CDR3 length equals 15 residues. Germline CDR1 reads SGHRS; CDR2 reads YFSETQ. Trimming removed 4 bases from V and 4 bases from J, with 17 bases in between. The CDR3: CASSLEGGRRETQYF. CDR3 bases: TGCGCCAGCAGCCTGGAGGGGGGGCGAAGAGAGACCCAGTACTTC.

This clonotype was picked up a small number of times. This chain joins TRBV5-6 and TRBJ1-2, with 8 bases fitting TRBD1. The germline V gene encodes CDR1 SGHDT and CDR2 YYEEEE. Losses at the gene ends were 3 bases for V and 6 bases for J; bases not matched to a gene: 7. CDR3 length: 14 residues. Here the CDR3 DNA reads TGTGCCAGCAGCTGGCAGGGGGCGTTTAATGGCTACACCTTC. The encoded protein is CASSWQGAFNGYTF.

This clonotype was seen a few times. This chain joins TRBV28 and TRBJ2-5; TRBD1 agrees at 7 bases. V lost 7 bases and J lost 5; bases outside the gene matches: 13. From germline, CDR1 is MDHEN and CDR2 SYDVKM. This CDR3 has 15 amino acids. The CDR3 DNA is TGTGCCAGCACTCCGCTGACAGGGATCGGGGAGACCCAGTACTTC. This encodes CASTPLTGIGETQYF.

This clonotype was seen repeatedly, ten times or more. The CDR3 bases are TGTGCCAGCAGCTTACGAACAGGGATGGGGGAGCAGTACTTC. As protein: CASSLRTGMGEQYF. V and J are TRBV5-6 and TRBJ2-7, with a weak D call TRBD1 (6 bases). This CDR3 region has 14 residues. V lost 2 bases, J lost 7 bases, and 16 bases lay in between. Germline V gives CDR1 SGHDT, CDR2 YYEEEE.

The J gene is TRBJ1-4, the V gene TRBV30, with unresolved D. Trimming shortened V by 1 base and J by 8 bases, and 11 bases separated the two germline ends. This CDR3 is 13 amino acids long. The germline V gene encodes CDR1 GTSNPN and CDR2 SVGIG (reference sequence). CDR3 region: CAWSGEAGEKLFF. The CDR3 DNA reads TGTGCCTGGAGTGGGGAGGCCGGAGAAAAACTGTTTTTT.

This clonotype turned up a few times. The CDR3 DNA sequence: TGTGCCACCAGCAGAGGAGGGACAGAGCAGTTCTTC. Translated: CATSRGGTEQFF. V gene TRBV15 combines with J gene TRBJ2-1, with TRBD1 as a possible D gene (6 bases). V was trimmed by 1 base and J by 10 bases, leaving 8 bases between them. Germline CDR1 is LNHNV and CDR2 is YYDKDF (reference sequence). The CDR3 is made up of 12 amino acids. The full variable domain, its missing parts supplied by reference TRBV15 and TRBJ2-1, is DAMVIQNPRYQVTQFGKPVTLSCSQTLNHNVMYWYQQKSSQAPKLLFHYYDKDFNNEADTPDNFQSRRPNTSFCFLDIRSPGLGDTAMYLCATSRGGTEQFFGPGTRLTVL.

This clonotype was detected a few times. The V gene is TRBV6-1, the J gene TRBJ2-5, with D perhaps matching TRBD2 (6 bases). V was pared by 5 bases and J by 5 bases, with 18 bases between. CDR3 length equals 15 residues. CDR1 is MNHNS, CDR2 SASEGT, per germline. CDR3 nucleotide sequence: TGTGCCAGCAGTACCACGGGGGTACCTGCTGAGACCCAGTACTTC. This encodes CASSTTGVPAETQYF.

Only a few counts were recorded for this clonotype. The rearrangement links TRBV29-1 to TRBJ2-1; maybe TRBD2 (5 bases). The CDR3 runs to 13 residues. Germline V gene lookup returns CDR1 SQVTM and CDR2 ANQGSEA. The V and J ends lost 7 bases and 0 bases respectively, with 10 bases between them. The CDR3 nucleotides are TGCAGCGCTCGGGGATTCTCCTACAATGAGCAGTTCTTC. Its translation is CSARGFSYNEQFF.

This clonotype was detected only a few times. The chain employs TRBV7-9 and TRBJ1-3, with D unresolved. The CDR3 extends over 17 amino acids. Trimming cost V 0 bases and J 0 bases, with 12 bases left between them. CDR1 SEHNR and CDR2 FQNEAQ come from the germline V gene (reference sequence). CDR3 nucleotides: TGTGCCAGCAGCTTAGCTATTGGACTGCCCTCTGGAAACACCATATATTTT. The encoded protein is CASSLAIGLPSGNTIYF.

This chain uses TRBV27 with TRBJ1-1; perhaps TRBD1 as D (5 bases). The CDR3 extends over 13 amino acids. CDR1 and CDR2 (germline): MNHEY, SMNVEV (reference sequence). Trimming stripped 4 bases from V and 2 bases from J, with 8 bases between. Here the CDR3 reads CASSYGANTEAFF. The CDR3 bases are TGTGCCAGCAGTTACGGGGCTAACACTGAAGCTTTCTTT.

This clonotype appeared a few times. The CDR3 DNA follows: TGTGCCAGCAGCACGGACAGGACAGGCTACGAGCAGTACTTC. Translation: CASSTDRTGYEQYF. The chain links TRBV7-9 to TRBJ2-7, with 7 bases lining up with TRBD1. The V gene's germline CDR1 is SEHNR and CDR2 FQNEAQ (reference sequence). V gave up 5 bases and J gave up 3 bases; unmatched junction bases: 7. The CDR3 spans 14 residues.

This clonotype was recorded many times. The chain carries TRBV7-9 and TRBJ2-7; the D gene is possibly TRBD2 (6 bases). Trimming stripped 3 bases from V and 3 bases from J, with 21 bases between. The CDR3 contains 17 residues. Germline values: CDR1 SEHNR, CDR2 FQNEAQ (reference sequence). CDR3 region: CASSLGDLGRSLYEQYV. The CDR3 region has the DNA TGTGCCAGCAGCTTGGGAGACCTAGGGAGGTCCCTCTACGAGCAGTACGTC.

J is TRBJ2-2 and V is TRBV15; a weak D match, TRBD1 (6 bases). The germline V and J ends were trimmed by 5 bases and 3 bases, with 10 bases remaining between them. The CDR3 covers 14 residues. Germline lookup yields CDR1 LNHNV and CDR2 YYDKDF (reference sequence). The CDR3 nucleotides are TGTGCCACCAGCTTACAGGGTGACACCGGGGAGCTGTTTTTT. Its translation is CATSLQGDTGELFF.

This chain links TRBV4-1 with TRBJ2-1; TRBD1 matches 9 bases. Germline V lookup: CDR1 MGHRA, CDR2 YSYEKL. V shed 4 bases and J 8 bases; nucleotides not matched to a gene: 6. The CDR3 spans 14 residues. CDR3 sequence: CASSRGTGRDEQFF. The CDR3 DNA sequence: TGCGCCAGCAGCCGAGGGACAGGGAGAGATGAGCAGTTCTTC.

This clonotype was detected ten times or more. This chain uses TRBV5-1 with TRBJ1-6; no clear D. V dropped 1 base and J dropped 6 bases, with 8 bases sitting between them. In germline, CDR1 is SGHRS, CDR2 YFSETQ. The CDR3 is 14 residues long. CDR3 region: CASSLYLANSPLHF. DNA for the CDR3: TGCGCCAGCAGCTTGTACCTTGCTAATTCACCCCTCCACTTT.

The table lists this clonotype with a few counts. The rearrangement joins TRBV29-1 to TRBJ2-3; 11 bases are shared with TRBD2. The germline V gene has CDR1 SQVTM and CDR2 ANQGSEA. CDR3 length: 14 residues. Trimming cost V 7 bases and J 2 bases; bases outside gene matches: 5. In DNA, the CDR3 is TGCAGCGCCGATAGCGGGGGGGCCACAGATACGCAGTATTTT. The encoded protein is CSADSGGATDTQYF.